This T cell receptor (beta chain) stems from a study of blood T cell repertoires in COVID-19. About the research overall: Specimens from acute and convalescent COVID-19 originated in the United States, Italy and Spain.

Generated by immunoSEQ multiplex PCR, the TCRdb table keeps only in-frame clones and is missing some. In the table there are 250,000 to 350,000 clones, 70% to 90% of which are singletons. Germline assignment: CDR1 SGHAT and CDR2 FQNNGV. V trimming: 4 bases; J trimming: 2 bases; junction bases outside the gene matches: 2. The CDR3 runs to 15 residues. This chain links TRBV11-2 with TRBJ2-1; 10 nucleotides line up with TRBD1. Sequenced material: peripheral blood. The receptor was isolated from a woman aged 25-40 years with active or convalescent COVID-19. The CDR3 DNA reads TGTGCCAGCAGCTCCGGGACAGGGGCCTACAATGAGCAGTTCTTC. This codes for CASSSGTGAYNEQFF.